A single sample gave rise to the 8 T cell receptor beta chains below, sequenced in a study of shared clonotypes between healthy human individuals (TCRdb year 2020). Receptors were amplified or captured by the immunoSEQ multiplex PCR assay. The clones in this table, taken by TCRdb from immuneACCESS, are in-frame only. Not every clone is retained; where verified, under half of the shortfall comes from an unresolved V gene, and the cause of the rest is unknown. This sample holds about 2.5 million clones; around 93% were observed only once. The top ten constitute around 0.4% of the sample. Sequenced input: naive CD4+ T cells from PBMCs. The intended sense of this specimen's cell subset or site label: CD45RA+ positively selected. The source of these receptors is a man between 18 and 35 years old in good health. Some clones in this sample may be carry-over from other donors' samples.

V and J are TRBV10-1 and TRBJ2-5; D is unresolved. Germline assignment: CDR1 WNHNN and CDR2 SYGVQD (reference sequence). The CDR3 contains 13 residues. Deletions cut 5 bases from V and 7 bases from J, with 14 bases between. In nucleotides, the CDR3 is TGCGCCAGCAGTTCGGACGCCGCGCGGACCCAGTACTTC. Its translation is CASSSDAARTQYF.

This rearrangement joins TRBV6-1 to TRBJ2-1, with 7 bases that match TRBD1. The CDR3 length is 13 residues. Germline CDR1 and CDR2: MNHNS and SASEGT. V shed 6 bases and J 9 bases; nucleotides not matched to a gene: 8. The CDR3 DNA reads as TGTGCCAGCAGGGGACAGCCGTCTCTTGAGCAGTTCTTC. Protein product: CASRGQPSLEQFF.

This chain joins TRBV28 and TRBJ1-5, with a weak D call TRBD1 (6 bases). The germline V gene has CDR1 MDHEN and CDR2 SYDVKM. The ends were cut back, 4 bases at V and 1 base at J, with 20 bases in the middle. The CDR3 is made up of 18 amino acids. CDR3 sequence (DNA): TGTGCCAGCAGTTCGCCCTCTCTTAGCGGGGGCAGCAATCAGCCCCAGCATTTT. Amino acid sequence: CASSSPSLSGGSNQPQHF.

Comments on this clone: This sample also contains other DNA sequences that code for the same CDR3. V usage is TRBV6-5 and J usage is TRBJ2-7, with a tentative D call TRBD2 (5 bases). The germline V gene has CDR1 MNHEY and CDR2 SVGAGI. CDR3 length equals 12 residues. Trimming shortened V by 0 bases and J by 5 bases, and 5 bases separated the two germline ends. CDR3 DNA sequence: TGTGCCAGCAGTTACTCGAGGGACGAGCAGTACTTC. Translating gives CASSYSRDEQYF.

The chain employs TRBV14 and TRBJ1-2, with D possibly being TRBD1 (6 bases). The CDR3 totals 14 residues. Germline V gene data show CDR1 as SGHDN and CDR2 as FVKESK. V was clipped by 4 bases and J by 7 bases, with 16 bases between them. Here the CDR3 reads CASSRQGSITGYTF. CDR3 coding DNA: TGTGCCAGCAGCCGGCAGGGGAGTATTACTGGCTACACCTTC.

The J gene is TRBJ2-1, the V gene TRBV4-1, with 8 nucleotides matching TRBD2. This CDR3 contains 18 residues. The germline gives CDR1 MGHRA, CDR2 YSYEKL. The V and J ends lost 0 bases and 1 base, in that order; junction bases with no gene match: 8. CDR3: CASSQDTLSGSSYNEQFF. In DNA form, the CDR3 reads TGCGCCAGCAGCCAAGATACTCTAAGCGGGAGTTCCTACAATGAGCAGTTCTTC.

The chain has TRBV5-1 and TRBJ2-3, with D perhaps matching TRBD1 (6 bases). Trimming stripped 4 bases from V and 6 bases from J, with 15 bases between. In germline, CDR1 is SGHRS, CDR2 YFSETQ. CDR3 length: 14 amino acids. The CDR3 DNA reads as TGCGCCAGCAGCCCCCCCTACAGGGCTGATACGCAGTATTTT. This gives the protein CASSPPYRADTQYF.

This chain connects TRBV28 to TRBJ1-3; TRBD1 agrees at 9 bases. V dropped 5 bases and J dropped 4; count of bases not matched to a gene: 12. From germline, CDR1 is MDHEN and CDR2 SYDVKM. The CDR3 loop spans 17 amino acids. CDR3 protein: CASSNVDRGRSGNTIYF. In DNA, the CDR3 is TGTGCCAGCAGTAACGTCGACAGGGGGAGAAGCGGAAACACCATATATTTT.